This T cell receptor (beta chain) was identified during a study of shared clonotypes between healthy human individuals. The overall study: Donor ages ranged 18 to 49 years: two women, a few men.

This clone was seen only a few times. Its specificity is not known. The V and J ends lost 4 bases and 6 bases respectively, with 6 bases between them. The CDR3 is 12 amino acids. CDR1 and CDR2 from the germline V gene are SNHLY and FYNNEI. Researchers sequenced unsorted PBMC DNA using ten immunoSEQ deep assay plates. Libraries were prepared by immunoSEQ multiplex PCR; TCRdb keeps only in-frame clonotypes and omits some of them. The sample comprises hundreds of thousands of clones, 77% of which are singletons, and more than 10% rests with the top ten. Study-wide results and caveats: Sequencing depth was a factor that was expected to affect clonotype sharing among donors. In this cohort, only blood was sampled, and tissue repertoires likely differ.

Input material: PBMCs. This TCR came from a woman in her 40s in good health. Some clones in this sample may be carry-over from other donors' samples. This chain connects TRBV2 to TRBJ1-4; D not certain. The CDR3 region is CASSGQHEKLFF. DNA for the CDR3: TGTGCCAGCAGTGGGCAGCATGAAAAACTGTTTTTT.